The 5 T cell receptor beta chains listed next were all sequenced from one sample in a study of cytomegalovirus exposure and HLA in healthy donors. This table comes from immunoSEQ multiplex PCR, and its TCRdb copy is limited to in-frame clones, with some not included. The sample lists some 340,000 clones, approximately 90% occurring once. Sequenced input: PBMCs. The receptors derive from a young woman in good health and CMV-seropositive.

CDR3 DNA: TGTGCCAGCAGTTCCGGACAGGGGGTTAATGAAAAACTGTTTTTT. Encoded protein: CASSSGQGVNEKLFF. V usage is TRBV28 and J usage is TRBJ1-4; the match to TRBD1 covers 10 bases. In germline, CDR1 is MDHEN, CDR2 SYDVKM. The V segment lost 4 bases and the J segment 4 bases; nucleotides outside the gene matches: 3. There are 15 residues in the CDR3.

This clone was found once. The gene calls are TRBV30 and TRBJ2-3; no firm D call. V shed 3 bases and J shed 1 base, with 8 bases lying between them. Germline CDR1 is GTSNPN and CDR2 is SVGIG (reference sequence). The CDR3 consists of 13 residues. The CDR3 reads CAWSMMGTDTQYF. The DNA for the CDR3 is TGTGCCTGGAGCATGATGGGCACAGATACGCAGTATTTT.

This rearrangement joins TRBV4-1 to TRBJ2-6; D is ambiguous. The CDR3 loop spans 19 amino acids. Trimming removed 1 base from V and 0 bases from J, with 16 bases in between. Germline assignment: CDR1 MGHRA and CDR2 YSYEKL. CDR3 nucleotide sequence: TGCGCCAGCAGCCAAGTCCTACATGAAGGGCGCTCTGGGGCCAACGTCCTGACTTTC. As protein: CASSQVLHEGRSGANVLTF.

The V call is TRBV10-3, the J call TRBJ2-7; no reliable D call. V dropped 2 bases and J dropped 6 bases, with 5 bases sitting between them. CDR1 and CDR2 (germline): ENHRY, SYGVKD. This CDR3 is built from 11 residues. The CDR3 DNA is TGTGCCATCAGTGAGAAGGGCGAGCAGTACTTC. Encoded protein: CAISEKGEQYF.

The chain couples TRBV19 to TRBJ2-7; maybe TRBD2 (6 bases). Germline V gives CDR1 LNHDA, CDR2 SQIVND (reference sequence). V lost 4 bases, J lost 1 base, and 11 bases lay in between. The CDR3 contains 14 residues. The CDR3 DNA follows: TGTGCCAGTAGTACATCGACTAGATCCTACGAGCAGTACTTC. Residues: CASSTSTRSYEQYF. The full variable domain, its missing parts supplied by reference TRBV19 and TRBJ2-7, is DGGITQSPKYLFRKEGQNVTLSCEQNLNHDAMYWYRQDPGQGLRLIYYSQIVNDFQKGDIAEGYSVSREKKESFPLTVTSAQKNPTAFYLCASSTSTRSYEQYFGPGTRLTVT.